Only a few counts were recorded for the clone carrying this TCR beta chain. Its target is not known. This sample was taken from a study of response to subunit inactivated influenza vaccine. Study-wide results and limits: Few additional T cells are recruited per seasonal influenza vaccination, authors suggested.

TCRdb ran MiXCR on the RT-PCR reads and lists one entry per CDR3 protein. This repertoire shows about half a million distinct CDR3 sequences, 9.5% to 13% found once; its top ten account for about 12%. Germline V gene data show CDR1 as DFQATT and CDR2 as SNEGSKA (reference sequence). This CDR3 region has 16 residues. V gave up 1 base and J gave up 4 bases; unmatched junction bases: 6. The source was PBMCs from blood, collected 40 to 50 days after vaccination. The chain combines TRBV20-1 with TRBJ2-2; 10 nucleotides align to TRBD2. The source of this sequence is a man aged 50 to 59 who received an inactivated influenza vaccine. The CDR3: CSARAGLAALTGELFF. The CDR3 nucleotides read TGCAGTGCTAGAGCTGGACTAGCGGCCCTCACCGGGGAGCTGTTTTTT.